What follows are 16 T cell receptor beta chains derived from one specimen sequenced in a study of identical twins. TCRdb re-called the 5' RACE reads with MiXCR, one entry per CDR3 protein. The table lists about 900,000 distinct CDR3 sequences, about 12% of them singletons. The sample was also linked to a second study, of yellow fever vaccine responses in identical twins.

Sequences were obtained from PBMCs. The receptor source for this set is a woman younger than 30 in good health.

The gene calls are TRBV9 and TRBJ2-3, with 9 bases fitting TRBD2. V shed 2 bases, J shed 4 bases, and the junction held 8 bases outside the gene matches. CDR1 and CDR2 (germline): SGDLS, YYNGEE. The CDR3 length is 16 residues. The DNA of the CDR3 is TGTGCCAGCAGCGTGGGTGCGGGAGGGGGCCCAGATACGCAGTATTTT. The encoded protein is CASSVGAGGGPDTQYF.

This clonotype was seen a handful of times. V gene TRBV18 combines with J gene TRBJ2-3; D is unclear. The germline CDR1 and CDR2 sequences are KGHSH and LQKENI. The CDR3 covers 17 residues. Trimming left V 6 bases short and J 6 bases short, with 25 bases between. CDR3 region: CASSSEATVGPSDTQYF. CDR3 DNA: TGTGCCAGCTCCTCCGAAGCAACTGTGGGCCCGTCGGATACGCAGTATTTT. Using reference TRBV18 and TRBJ2-3 for the parts outside the CDR3, the full variable domain is NAGVMQNPRHLVRRRGQEARLRCSPMKGHSHVYWYRQLPEEGLKFMVYLQKENIIDESGMPKERFSAEFPKEGPSILRIQQVVRGDSAAYFCASSSEATVGPSDTQYFGPGTRLTVL.

The chain uses TRBV6-1 and TRBJ1-1; the D gene is possibly TRBD1 (5 bases). Germline CDR1 reads MNHNS; CDR2 reads SASEGT. The CDR3 covers 15 residues. The germline V and J ends were trimmed by 7 bases and 0 bases, with 15 bases remaining between them. The CDR3 sequence is CASNPRGALNTEAFF. The CDR3 DNA reads TGTGCCAGCAACCCCCGGGGCGCATTGAACACTGAAGCTTTCTTT.

The genes are TRBV4-2 and TRBJ2-6; 12 positions match TRBD1. From germline, CDR1 is LGHNA and CDR2 YNFKEQ. The CDR3 is 19 residues long. J gave up 5 bases and V 0 bases, and 8 bases lay outside the gene matches. This chain's CDR3 is CASSQDVTGQGARANVLTF. For the CDR3, the DNA is TGTGCCAGCAGCCAAGATGTAACGGGACAGGGGGCGCGGGCCAACGTCCTGACTTTC.

The J gene is TRBJ2-7, the V gene TRBV28, with D perhaps matching TRBD2 (6 bases). Deletions cut 8 bases from V and 4 bases from J, with 12 bases between. CDR1 is MDHEN and CDR2 is SYDVKM in the germline V gene. This CDR3 has 12 residues. The CDR3 sequence: CASLGRGYEQYF. CDR3 in DNA: TGTGCCAGCCTCGGCCGGGGGTACGAGCAGTACTTC. Full variable domain (remainder filled in from reference TRBV28 and TRBJ2-7): DVKVTQSSRYLVKRTGEKVFLECVQDMDHENMFWYRQDPGLGLRLIYFSYDVKMKEKGDIPEGYSVSREKKERFSLILESASTNQTSMYLCASLGRGYEQYFGPGTRLTVT.

This clonotype has more than one count but fewer than ten. The genes are TRBV14 and TRBJ2-1; 13 bases fit TRBD2. Germline V lookup: CDR1 SGHDN, CDR2 FVKESK. The CDR3 has 18 amino acids. V shed 2 bases, J shed 10 bases, and the junction held 14 bases outside the gene matches. CDR3 nucleotides: TGTGCCAGCAGCCAACAACTAGCGGGAGGGCCATTTCTCCAGGAGCAGTTCTTC. It specifies CASSQQLAGGPFLQEQFF.

This sequence joins TRBV28 and TRBJ2-1; D might be TRBD1 (6 bases). This CDR3 has 15 residues. Germline loops: CDR1 MDHEN, CDR2 SYDVKM. Between the trimmed V and J ends, which lost 4 bases and 2 bases, there was a span of 12 bases. CDR3 in amino acids: CASSSADSPYNEQFF. In DNA, the CDR3 is TGTGCCAGCAGTTCGGCGGACAGCCCCTACAATGAGCAGTTCTTC.

With regard to this clonotype: This may be a read error, as it is one base from a much larger clone. The genes are TRBV28 and TRBJ2-1, with D perhaps matching TRBD2 (5 bases). The V end was cut by 1 base, the J end by 0 bases, with 13 bases between. CDR1 MDHEN and CDR2 SYDVKM come from the germline V gene. CDR3 length: 17 amino acids. CDR3 in amino acids: CASSLFSAESSYNEQFF. The CDR3 region has the DNA TGTGCCAGCAGTTTATTTTCAGCGGAGAGCTCCTACAATGAGCAGTTCTTC.

This clonotype was recorded at least ten times. The chain links TRBV28 to TRBJ2-7; D possibly corresponds to TRBD1 (6 bases). CDR3 length: 13 amino acids. Trimming stripped 7 bases from V and 2 bases from J, with 12 bases between. Germline V CDR1 and CDR2: MDHEN, SYDVKM. The CDR3 here is CASMGAGPYEQYF. The CDR3 nucleotides are TGTGCCAGCATGGGGGCAGGGCCCTACGAGCAGTACTTC.

This clonotype was seen only a few times. The CDR3 region has the DNA TGCAGTGCTAATCTAGCTGGTTTTCCCTTCTACGAGCAGTACGTC. As protein: CSANLAGFPFYEQYV. The chain links TRBV20-1 to TRBJ2-7; TRBD2 might be the D (5 bases). The CDR3 is 15 amino acids. CDR1 and CDR2 (germline): DFQATT, SNEGSKA (reference sequence). Deletions cut 4 bases from V and 3 bases from J, with 19 bases between.

The gene calls are TRBV15 and TRBJ1-4; D is perhaps TRBD1 (5 bases). The V gene lost 4 bases and the J gene lost 7 bases, with 13 bases spanning the gap. This CDR3 has 14 amino acids. Germline V gives CDR1 LNHNV, CDR2 YYDKDF (reference sequence). The CDR3 sequence is CATSTQGEGEKLFF. In DNA form, the CDR3 reads TGTGCCACCAGCACGCAGGGAGAGGGTGAAAAACTGTTTTTT. The entire variable domain, with the rest obtained from reference TRBV15 and TRBJ1-4, is as follows: DAMVIQNPRYQVTQFGKPVTLSCSQTLNHNVMYWYQQKSSQAPKLLFHYYDKDFNNEADTPDNFQSRRPNTSFCFLDIRSPGLGDTAMYLCATSTQGEGEKLFFGSGTQLSVL.

This clonotype was found a few times. The chain has TRBV28 and TRBJ1-2, with 10 bases identical to TRBD1. The germline V gene encodes CDR1 MDHEN and CDR2 SYDVKM. The J segment lost 1 base and the V segment lost 8 bases, leaving 4 bases of the junction unmatched. This CDR3 contains 14 residues. The CDR3 DNA reads as TGTGCCAGCGGAGGGACAGGGGTTAACTATGGCTACACCTTC. This translates into CASGGTGVNYGYTF.

The J gene is TRBJ2-3, the V gene TRBV7-2, with D possibly being TRBD1 (6 bases). The CDR3 has 15 residues. In germline, CDR1 is SGHTA, CDR2 FQGNSA. Trimming cost V 5 bases and J 4 bases, with 16 bases left between them. The CDR3 loop reads CASSPWGRVPDTQYF. DNA for the CDR3: TGTGCCAGCAGCCCCTGGGGGCGCGTTCCAGATACGCAGTATTTT.

The sample holds a few counts of this clonotype. The chain links TRBV18 to TRBJ2-1, with TRBD1 identical over 8 bases. Germline V gene sequence: CDR1 KGHSH, CDR2 LQKENI. The trim removed 4 bases at V and 3 bases at J, leaving 8 bases unmatched. The CDR3 has 16 residues. In nucleotides, the CDR3 is TGTGCCAGCTCACTCACTCCGGGACAGGTCTACAATGAGCAGTTCTTC. Translating gives CASSLTPGQVYNEQFF.

The V gene is TRBV14, the J gene TRBJ2-2, with D possibly being TRBD1 (5 bases). The CDR3 has 17 amino acids. Germline CDR1 reads SGHDN; CDR2 reads FVKESK. V was cut by 3 bases and J by 5 bases, with 19 bases left in between. As DNA, the CDR3 is TGTGCCAGCAGCCACGCCATGACAGTCCCGAGGACCGGGGAGCTGTTTTTT. This gives the protein CASSHAMTVPRTGELFF.

In this sample, this clonotype turned up a few times. The V call is TRBV18, the J call TRBJ2-1, with 7 bases aligning to TRBD1. The CDR3 runs 13 residues. V lost 3 bases to trimming and J lost 9 bases; unmatched junction nucleotides: 5. Germline CDR1 reads KGHSH; CDR2 reads LQKENI. Here the CDR3 reads CASSPRDSVEQFF. The CDR3 DNA reads as TGTGCCAGCTCACCCCGGGACAGCGTTGAGCAGTTCTTC.